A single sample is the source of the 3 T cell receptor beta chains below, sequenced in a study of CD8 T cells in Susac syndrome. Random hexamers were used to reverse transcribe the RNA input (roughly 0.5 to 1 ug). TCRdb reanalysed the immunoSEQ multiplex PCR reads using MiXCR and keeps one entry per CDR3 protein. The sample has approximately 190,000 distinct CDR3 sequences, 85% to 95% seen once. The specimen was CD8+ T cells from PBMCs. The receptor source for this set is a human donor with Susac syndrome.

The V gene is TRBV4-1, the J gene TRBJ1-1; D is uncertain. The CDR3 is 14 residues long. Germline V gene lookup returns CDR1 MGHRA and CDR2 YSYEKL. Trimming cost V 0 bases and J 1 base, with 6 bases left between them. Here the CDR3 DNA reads TGCGCCAGCAGCCAAGATGTCGGGAACACTGAAGCTTTCTTT. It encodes CASSQDVGNTEAFF.

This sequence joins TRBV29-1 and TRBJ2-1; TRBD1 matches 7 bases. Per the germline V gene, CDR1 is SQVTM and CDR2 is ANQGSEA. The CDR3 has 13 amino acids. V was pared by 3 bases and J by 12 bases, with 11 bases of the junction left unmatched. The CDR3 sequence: CSVDKTGKGVQFF. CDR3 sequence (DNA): TGCAGCGTTGATAAGACAGGGAAAGGGGTGCAGTTCTTC.

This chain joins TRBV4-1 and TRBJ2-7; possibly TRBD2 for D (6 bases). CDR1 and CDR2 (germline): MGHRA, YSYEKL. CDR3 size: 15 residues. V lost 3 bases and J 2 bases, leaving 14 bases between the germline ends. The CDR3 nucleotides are TGCGCCAGCAGCCAGGGAATGGGAGGCGCCTACGAGCAGTACTTC. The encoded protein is CASSQGMGGAYEQYF.